These 28 T cell receptor beta chains share one sample of origin, sequenced in a study of blood T cell repertoires in COVID-19. The protocol was immunoSEQ multiplex PCR, while the TCRdb copy is restricted to in-frame clones and leaves out a portion. Of 150,000 to 200,000 clones listed, roughly nine tenths are singletons. The sequenced sample was PBMCs or T cells enriched from blood (not recorded which). These receptors were taken from a woman in her fifties or sixties who had recovered from COVID-19.

This clone came up a few times. The chain is built from TRBV3-1 (or the pseudogene TRBV3-2) and TRBJ2-7, with TRBD1 as a possible D gene (6 bases). CDR1 is LGHDT, CDR2 YNNKEL, per germline (reference sequence). The V end was cut by 4 bases, the J end by 0 bases, with 10 bases between. The CDR3 has 14 amino acids. The CDR3 DNA follows: TGTGCCAGCAGCCGTACAGGGAGCTCCTACGAGCAGTACTTC. It yields the protein CASSRTGSSYEQYF.

The CDR3 spells CASSLSLREDEQYF. CDR3 nucleotide sequence: TGTGCCAGCAGCTTGTCTCTGCGGGAGGACGAGCAGTACTTC. The V gene is TRBV7-9, the J gene TRBJ2-7, with 8 bases identical to TRBD2. CDR1 and CDR2 (germline): SEHNR, FQNEAQ (reference sequence). This CDR3 has 14 amino acids. The junction had 6 bases not matched to a gene; V was cut back by 3 bases and J by 5 bases.

In this sample, this clone turned up a few times. The chain's CDR3 is CASSPDSYSGNTIYF. DNA of the CDR3: TGCGCCAGCAGCCCGGACTCTTACTCTGGAAACACCATATATTTT. The V gene is TRBV5-1, the J gene TRBJ1-3; D not resolved. The V gene's germline CDR1 is SGHRS and CDR2 YFSETQ. The CDR3 totals 15 residues. Trimming took off 4 bases at V and 0 bases at J, with 11 bases between the two ends.

This chain joins TRBV27 and TRBJ2-1; TRBD2 matches at 9 bases. The CDR3 is 13 residues long. The V gene end was trimmed by 0 bases and the J gene end by 14 bases; junction bases not matched to a gene: 5. Germline CDR1 and CDR2: MNHEY and SMNVEV (reference sequence). The CDR3 spells CASSLSRLAEEFF. Here the CDR3 DNA reads TGTGCCAGCAGTTTATCCCGACTAGCGGAGGAGTTCTTC.

The rearrangement uses TRBV3-1 (or the pseudogene TRBV3-2) and TRBJ2-2; a possible D gene is TRBD1 (5 bases). The germline V gene has CDR1 LGHDT and CDR2 YNNKEL (reference sequence). V lost 2 bases and J lost 0, with 10 bases in between. This CDR3 is built from 16 residues. The CDR3 region has the DNA TGTGCCAGCAGCCAAAGGGGTCCAGCGAACACCGGGGAGCTGTTTTTT. The encoded protein is CASSQRGPANTGELFF.

V gene TRBV11-2 combines with J gene TRBJ1-6; 9 nucleotides match TRBD1. CDR3 length equals 15 residues. Unmatched junction bases numbered 5, after V lost 5 bases and J lost 6 bases. Per the germline V gene, CDR1 is SGHAT and CDR2 is FQNNGV. Here the CDR3 reads CASSLDRGGNSPLHF. The CDR3 nucleotides read TGTGCCAGCAGCCTGGACAGGGGCGGTAATTCACCCCTCCACTTT.

The V call is TRBV4-1, the J call TRBJ2-7, with 11 bases matching TRBD1. Germline lookup yields CDR1 MGHRA and CDR2 YSYEKL. The CDR3 runs to 15 residues. V was pared by 3 bases and J by 3 bases, with 4 bases of the junction left unmatched. The DNA of the CDR3 is TGCGCCAGCAGCCATCCGGGACAGGGGGTCTACGAGCAGTACTTC. Its protein is CASSHPGQGVYEQYF.

V is TRBV10-3 and J is TRBJ1-3; D may be TRBD1 (5 bases). The CDR3 totals 16 residues. Germline V gives CDR1 ENHRY, CDR2 SYGVKD. The germline V and J ends were trimmed by 3 bases and 2 bases, with 14 bases remaining between them. For the CDR3, the DNA is TGTGCCATCAGTGAAACTGGGGGGGAAACTGGAAACACCATATATTTT. Amino acid sequence: CAISETGGETGNTIYF.

This clone was observed once. This sequence joins TRBV6-6 and TRBJ2-2; perhaps TRBD1 as D (6 bases). Trimming stripped 6 bases from V and 3 bases from J, with 20 bases between. The CDR3 consists of 17 residues. Germline CDR1 reads MNHNY; CDR2 reads SVGAGI (reference sequence). The CDR3 protein is CASSRNRRTAYTGELFF. CDR3 nucleotides: TGTGCCAGCAGCCGAAACCGGCGGACAGCCTACACCGGGGAGCTGTTTTTT.

This clone was observed a few times. V and J are TRBV19 and TRBJ2-7; D possibly corresponds to TRBD1 (5 bases). This CDR3 has 14 residues. Germline V gene data show CDR1 as LNHDA and CDR2 as SQIVND (reference sequence). V was trimmed by 2 bases and J by 2 bases, leaving 10 bases between them. The DNA for the CDR3 is TGTGCCAGTAGTATAAACAGGAACACCTACGAGCAGTACTTC. Encoded protein: CASSINRNTYEQYF.

The rearrangement uses TRBV24-1 and TRBJ2-1, with D possibly TRBD1 on 6 matching bases. The CDR3 sequence is 18 residues long. Looked up from germline, CDR1 is KGHDR and CDR2 is SFDVKD. With 3 bases removed from V and 1 base from J, the gap between germline ends came to 18 bases. CDR3 region: CATSDPAYETGSYNEQFF. CDR3 bases: TGTGCCACCAGTGATCCGGCCTACGAGACAGGTTCCTACAATGAGCAGTTCTTC.

The chain employs TRBV24-1 and TRBJ1-1, with D uncertain. The CDR3 extends over 13 amino acids. The V and J ends lost 7 bases and 5 bases respectively, with 13 bases between them. Germline V gene data show CDR1 as KGHDR and CDR2 as SFDVKD. CDR3 DNA: TGTGCCACCAGGAGGGAGGGAGGGACTGAAGCTTTCTTT. Translating gives CATRREGGTEAFF.

The V gene is TRBV30, the J gene TRBJ1-1; D might be TRBD1 (6 bases). The CDR3 extends over 14 amino acids. Per the germline V gene, CDR1 is GTSNPN and CDR2 is SVGIG (reference sequence). Trimming cost V 0 bases and J 6 bases, with 14 bases left between them. CDR3 sequence: CAWSVGTGFAEAFF. The CDR3 nucleotides are TGTGCCTGGAGTGTGGGTACAGGGTTCGCTGAAGCTTTCTTT.

This clone was detected a few times. The genes are TRBV7-9 and TRBJ2-7; 9 nucleotides line up with TRBD1. The CDR3 is 16 residues long. The germline V gene has CDR1 SEHNR and CDR2 FQNEAQ (reference sequence). V shed 5 bases, J shed 6 bases, and the junction held 14 bases outside the gene matches. In DNA, the CDR3 is TGTGCCAGCAGCAAAGAACCGGGACAGGGTCCCGGCGAGCAGTACTTC. Its protein is CASSKEPGQGPGEQYF.

The genes are TRBV7-6 and TRBJ1-3, with 7 bases matching TRBD1. Trimming removed 2 bases from V and 0 bases from J; junction bases left unmatched: 7. This CDR3 comprises 17 residues. Germline V gene lookup returns CDR1 SGHVS and CDR2 FNYEAQ. CDR3 nucleotides: TGTGCCAGCAGCTTAATAACAGGGGAAAACTCTGGAAACACCATATATTTT. It specifies CASSLITGENSGNTIYF.

The chain employs TRBV19 and TRBJ2-1; no clear D. The CDR3 is made up of 14 amino acids. V shed 2 bases and J shed 3 bases, with 8 bases lying between them. CDR1 LNHDA and CDR2 SQIVND come from the germline V gene (reference sequence). The CDR3 nucleotides read TGTGCCAGTAGTATATTAGCCTTCTACAATGAGCAGTTCTTC. This gives the protein CASSILAFYNEQFF.

The J gene is TRBJ2-1, the V gene TRBV11-2; D is unclear. The CDR3 has 12 residues. Germline V gene data show CDR1 as SGHAT and CDR2 as FQNNGV. Trimming pared 8 bases from V and 7 bases from J, leaving 12 bases between. The CDR3 loop is CASRRSGNEQFF. As DNA, the CDR3 is TGTGCCAGCCGCCGGAGTGGGAATGAGCAGTTCTTC.

This clone was seen a few times. The chain has TRBV27 and TRBJ2-1, with 9 positions matching TRBD2. CDR1 is MNHEY and CDR2 is SMNVEV in the germline V gene (reference sequence). Unmatched junction bases numbered 12, after V lost 6 bases and J lost 0 bases. The CDR3 extends over 18 amino acids. The CDR3 sequence is CASRIQLAGVASYNEQFF. DNA of the CDR3: TGTGCCAGCAGGATACAGTTAGCGGGAGTTGCCTCCTACAATGAGCAGTTCTTC.

This clone occurred a few times. The chain uses TRBV10-3 and TRBJ1-4; tentative D call: TRBD1 (6 bases). CDR1 and CDR2 (germline): ENHRY, SYGVKD. V lost 2 bases, J lost 7 bases, and 8 bases lay in between. The CDR3 runs 13 residues. CDR3 DNA sequence: TGTGCCATCAGTGAGCTCAGGGGTGAAAAACTGTTTTTT. This codes for CAISELRGEKLFF.

The V gene is TRBV18, the J gene TRBJ2-1; 7 bases agree with TRBD2. This CDR3 has 16 amino acids. V was pared by 3 bases and J by 0 bases, with 5 bases of the junction left unmatched. In germline, CDR1 is KGHSH, CDR2 LQKENI. CDR3 nucleotide sequence: TGTGCCAGCTCACCTCAGCGGGGAGTCTCCTACAATGAGCAGTTCTTC. The encoded protein is CASSPQRGVSYNEQFF.

The chain recombines TRBV7-9 with TRBJ1-1; unclear D gene. CDR3 length: 12 residues. The germline V gene encodes CDR1 SEHNR and CDR2 FQNEAQ (reference sequence). V was clipped by 5 bases and J by 4 bases, with 8 bases between them. CDR3 protein: CASSPPGTEAFF. The CDR3 coding sequence is TGTGCCAGCAGCCCACCGGGCACTGAAGCTTTCTTT. Using reference TRBV7-9 and TRBJ1-1 for the parts outside the CDR3, the full variable domain is DTGVSQNPRHKITKRGQNVTFRCDPISEHNRLYWYRQTLGQGPEFLTYFQNEAQLEKSRLLSDRFSAERPKGSFSTLEIQRTEQGDSAMYLCASSPPGTEAFFGQGTRLTVV.

The V and J genes are TRBV7-2 and TRBJ1-3, with 9 positions matching TRBD1. Germline-derived CDR1 and CDR2 are SGHTA and FQGNSA. J was trimmed by 0 bases and V by 3 bases; bases with no gene match: 6. The CDR3 is 17 residues long. The CDR3 region has the DNA TGTGCCAGCAGCTTCGGGGGGACAGGGAGCTCTGGAAACACCATATATTTT. Translating it yields CASSFGGTGSSGNTIYF.

This clone was found once. The chain combines TRBV6-4 with TRBJ2-1; D might be TRBD1 (6 bases). The V end was cut by 0 bases, the J end by 5 bases, with 11 bases between. Looked up from germline, CDR1 is MRHNA and CDR2 is SNTAGT. The CDR3 runs to 15 residues. CDR3 region: CASSDSRQEHNEQFF. In DNA form, the CDR3 reads TGTGCCAGCAGTGACTCAAGACAGGAGCACAATGAGCAGTTCTTC.

This chain connects TRBV2 to TRBJ2-7; 9 nucleotides line up with TRBD1. V lost 8 bases to trimming and J lost 2 bases; unmatched junction nucleotides: 10. The V gene's germline CDR1 is SNHLY and CDR2 FYNNEI. The CDR3 is 15 amino acids. The CDR3 region is CASQTQGQGPYEQYF. The CDR3 DNA reads TGTGCCAGCCAAACCCAGGGACAGGGCCCCTACGAGCAGTACTTC.

The chain joins TRBV12-5 to TRBJ1-3; 8 nucleotides match TRBD1. Per the germline V gene, CDR1 is LGHNT and CDR2 is FRNRAP. There are 15 residues in the CDR3. V lost 2 bases to trimming and J lost 2 bases; unmatched junction nucleotides: 2. CDR3 DNA sequence: TGTGCTAGTGGTTTGAAGACAGGGGCTGGAAACACCATATATTTT. Translation: CASGLKTGAGNTIYF. The full variable domain, rest sourced from reference TRBV12-5 and TRBJ1-3, is DARVTQTPRHKVTEMGQEVTMRCQPILGHNTVFWYRQTMMQGLELLAYFRNRAPLDDSGMPKDRFSAEMPDATLATLKIQPSEPRDSAVYFCASGLKTGAGNTIYFGEGSWLTVV.

The chain is built from TRBV18 and TRBJ2-1, with TRBD2 identical over 10 bases. CDR3 length: 14 amino acids. Unmatched junction bases numbered 2, after V lost 4 bases and J lost 5 bases. Looked up from germline, CDR1 is KGHSH and CDR2 is LQKENI. CDR3 nucleotides: TGTGCCAGCTCACGCCTAGCGGGGGACAATGAGCAGTTCTTC. Its translation: CASSRLAGDNEQFF.

This clone turned up a few times. This chain connects TRBV7-2 to TRBJ2-1; possible D gene TRBD2, 6 bases. CDR1 is SGHTA, CDR2 FQGNSA, per germline. Deletions cut 7 bases from V and 4 bases from J, with 14 bases between. This CDR3 has 14 residues. CDR3: CASTPLRGYNEQFF. The CDR3 bases are TGTGCCAGCACCCCACTACGGGGGTACAATGAGCAGTTCTTC.

V is TRBV18 and J is TRBJ1-1, with TRBD1 matching over 7 bases. In germline, CDR1 is KGHSH, CDR2 LQKENI. The V segment lost 4 bases and the J segment 10 bases; nucleotides outside the gene matches: 9. CDR3 length equals 13 residues. CDR3 protein: CASSQPQGSAAFF. The CDR3 DNA follows: TGTGCCAGCTCACAACCACAGGGGTCGGCAGCTTTCTTT. Full variable domain (missing parts from reference TRBV18 and TRBJ1-1): NAGVMQNPRHLVRRRGQEARLRCSPMKGHSHVYWYRQLPEEGLKFMVYLQKENIIDESGMPKERFSAEFPKEGPSILRIQQVVRGDSAAYFCASSQPQGSAAFFGQGTRLTVV.